This TCR beta chain was retrieved from a study of cytomegalovirus exposure and HLA in healthy donors. Study-level points and caveats: Apparent HLA restriction characterized most CMV-associated TCR beta chains in a later analysis.

With 60 Vbeta and 13 Jbeta primers, the PCR was carried out. Sequenced by immunoSEQ multiplex PCR; TCRdb stores in-frame clones only, minus some. The table includes about 110,000 clones, roughly 85% detected once. Of note for this clone: Its antigen is currently unknown.

The CDR3 has 15 residues. Germline trimming cut 8 bases from V and 3 bases from J; bases unmatched to any gene: 9. Germline CDR1 and CDR2: MDHEN and SYDVKM. The sequence derives from a woman between 40 and 55 years old in good health and CMV-seronegative. Material: PBMCs. The J gene is TRBJ1-5, the V gene TRBV28; the match to TRBD1 covers 8 bases. The CDR3 sequence is CASHLTGGINQPQHF. The DNA of the CDR3 is TGTGCCAGCCACCTTACAGGGGGGATCAATCAGCCCCAGCATTTT.